This TCR beta chain derives from a study of cytomegalovirus exposure and HLA in healthy donors. Findings and limits, study-wide: The study put 150 to 200 TCR beta chains on its list as cytomegalovirus-associated. Several of the most significant clusters were apparently associated with common viral pathogens in a later analysis.

While unrecorded immune exposures were likely, the donors were nominally healthy when sampled. On this clone: Its antigen remains unknown.

The length of the CDR3 is 16 residues. Germline V gene lookup returns CDR1 SGHRS and CDR2 YFSETQ. The V and J ends lost 1 base and 5 bases respectively, with 15 bases between them. Amplification used 60 Vbeta primers and 13 Jbeta primers. Clones were sequenced by immunoSEQ multiplex PCR, and TCRdb holds only the in-frame ones, with some missing. Of approximately 53,000 clones listed, 72% were seen once; the top ten hold about 9.7%. The chain links TRBV5-1 to TRBJ1-4, with D uncertain. The clonotype was recovered from a woman between 50 and 59 years old in good health and CMV-seronegative. The sequencing sample was made of PBMCs. The CDR3 sequence is CASSLIPAGGNEKLFF. CDR3 in DNA: TGCGCCAGCAGCTTGATCCCTGCAGGCGGGAATGAAAAACTGTTTTTT.